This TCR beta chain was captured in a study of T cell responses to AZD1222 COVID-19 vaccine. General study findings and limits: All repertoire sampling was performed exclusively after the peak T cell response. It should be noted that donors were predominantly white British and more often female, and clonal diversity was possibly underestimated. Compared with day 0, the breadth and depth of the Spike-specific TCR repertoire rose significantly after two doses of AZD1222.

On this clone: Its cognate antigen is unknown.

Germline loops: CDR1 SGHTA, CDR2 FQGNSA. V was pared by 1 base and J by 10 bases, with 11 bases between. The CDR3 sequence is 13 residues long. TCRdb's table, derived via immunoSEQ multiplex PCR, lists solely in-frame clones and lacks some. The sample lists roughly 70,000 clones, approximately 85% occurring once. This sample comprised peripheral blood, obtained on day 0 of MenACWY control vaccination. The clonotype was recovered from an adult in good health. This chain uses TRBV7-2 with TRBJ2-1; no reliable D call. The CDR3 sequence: CASSLDPREEQFF. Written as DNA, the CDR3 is TGTGCCAGCAGCTTAGATCCTAGGGAAGAGCAGTTCTTC. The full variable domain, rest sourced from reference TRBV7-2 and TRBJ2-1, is GAGVSQSPSNKVTEKGKDVELRCDPISGHTALYWYRQSLGQGLEFLIYFQGNSAPDKSGLPSDRFSAERTGGSVSTLTIQRTQQEDSAVYLCASSLDPREEQFFGPGTRLTVL.